Following are 5 T cell receptor beta chains from one sample sequenced in a study of beta chain features in type 1 diabetes. These receptors have no known antigen. Findings of the study overall: Within each of all four CD4+ subsets, Type 1 diabetes patients had TCRB CDR3s that were moderately but significantly shorter.

All of the isolated RNA was reverse transcribed, so expressed TCRB transcripts were sequenced. Generated by immunoSEQ multiplex PCR, the TCRdb table keeps only in-frame clones and is missing some. The sample records hundreds of thousands of clones, about 14% being singletons. The sample taken for sequencing was naive CD4+ T cells from blood. All receptors come from a man aged 18 to 29 with type 1 diabetes.

This clone was detected a few times. CDR3 region: CARRSGRAYEQYF. CDR3 coding DNA: TGTGCCAGGCGTAGCGGGAGGGCCTACGAGCAGTACTTC. The chain has TRBV6-6 and TRBJ2-7; TRBD2 aligns across 11 bases. V was pared by 9 bases and J by 2 bases, with 3 bases of the junction left unmatched. The CDR3 contains 13 residues. CDR1 MNHNY and CDR2 SVGAGI come from the germline V gene (reference sequence).

Only a few counts were recorded for this clone. This chain connects TRBV5-1 to TRBJ2-1; D tentatively reads TRBD1 or TRBD2 (5 bases each). This CDR3 comprises 15 residues. Trimming took off 4 bases at V and 3 bases at J, with 14 bases between the two ends. Germline lookup yields CDR1 SGHRS and CDR2 YFSETQ. The CDR3 sequence is CASSGSRTSYNEQFF. DNA for the CDR3: TGCGCCAGCAGCGGGAGCCGGACAAGCTACAATGAGCAGTTCTTC.

The chain has TRBV5-4 and TRBJ2-5, with D possibly matching TRBD1 (6 bases). The CDR3 has 13 residues. The germline V gene has CDR1 SGHNT and CDR2 YYREEE (reference sequence). V was trimmed by 7 bases and J by 2 bases, leaving 12 bases between them. CDR3 loop: CASRAGQQETQYF. For the CDR3, the DNA is TGTGCCAGCCGAGCTGGACAGCAAGAGACCCAGTACTTC.

This clone was detected a few times. This chain connects TRBV30 to TRBJ1-2; TRBD1 might be the D (6 bases). The V gene lost 6 bases and the J gene lost 5 bases, with 16 bases spanning the gap. Germline loops: CDR1 GTSNPN, CDR2 SVGIG (reference sequence). The length of the CDR3 is 13 residues. CDR3 coding DNA: TGTGCCTGCTCGCCGGACAGTGCATATGGCTACACCTTC. This encodes CACSPDSAYGYTF.

A remark on this clone: An end of the junction differs from the germline gene, which may be a read error. This chain joins TRBV25-1 and TRBJ1-1; D perhaps matches TRBD1 (6 bases). The CDR3 contains 11 residues. Looked up from germline, CDR1 is MGHDK and CDR2 is SYGVNS. The CDR3 DNA reads as TGTGCCAGCAGTGTACAGGGAAAAGCTTCCTTT. Residues: CASSVQGKASF.